Listed below are T cell receptor beta chains from one sample, sequenced in a study of identical twins. TCRdb analysed the 5' RACE reads with MiXCR anew, one entry per CDR3 protein. The data hold 500,000 to 650,000 distinct CDR3 sequences, with roughly 7.1% observed a single time. These data were also filed under a second study, of yellow fever vaccine responses in identical twins.

The sequenced sample was PBMCs. All receptors derive from a woman between 18 and 30 years old in good health. CDR3s leave out the opening cysteine and the closing phenylalanine or tryptophan.

v_call	j_call	cdr3_aa
TRBV4-2	TRBJ2-1	ASSQETRLGYNEQF
TRBV12-3/TRBV12-4	TRBJ1-1	ASSLTQGTEAF
TRBV14	TRBJ2-7	ASSRTLDRGEQY
TRBV7-2	TRBJ1-3	ASSLSRDGNTIY
TRBV9	TRBJ2-1	ASSVDDNEQF
TRBV24-1	TRBJ1-2	ATSDSDGAYLNYGYT
TRBV18	TRBJ1-4	ASSPRPATNEKLF
TRBV2	TRBJ2-1	ASSEETVSSYNEQF
TRBV6-1	TRBJ1-5	ASSEVTADFQPQH
TRBV5-1	TRBJ2-2	ASSPDREGGELF
TRBV4-1	TRBJ1-5	ASSQEAGASNQPQH
TRBV6-6	TRBJ2-7	ASSGSGGREQY
TRBV4-1	TRBJ1-3	ASSQAPGRTGNTIY
TRBV4-1	TRBJ2-3	ASSQDSGLALGDTQY
TRBV5-4	TRBJ1-1	SSSQAVNTEAF
TRBV7-8	TRBJ2-2	ASRGRTIALF
TRBV12-3/TRBV12-4	TRBJ1-5	ASTPPGGGNQPQH
TRBV24-1	TRBJ2-2	ATEAGRKAFGGELF
TRBV15	TRBJ1-1	ATSIGIGTRNPF
TRBV12-3/TRBV12-4	TRBJ2-2	ASSLAVGVTGELF
TRBV6-1	TRBJ2-1	ASSQIRDEQF
TRBV4-2	TRBJ2-7	ASSQEDSPRTYEQY
TRBV11-1	TRBJ1-4	ASSPSGTRTTYHEKLF
TRBV14	TRBJ1-4	ASSQLEGEKLF
TRBV20-1	TRBJ2-2	SATGLAAAGELF
TRBV27	TRBJ1-2	ASKTETGRGYT
TRBV27	NA	ASSLGQDTQH
TRBV11-2	TRBJ1-3	ASSLDLLSGNTIY
TRBV19	TRBJ2-1	ASSIPRVSYNEQF
TRBV5-1	TRBJ1-1	ASSPLIEGEAF
TRBV7-8	TRBJ2-2	ASSLARDTANTGELF
TRBV12-3/TRBV12-4	TRBJ1-1	ASTLRRGTEAF
TRBV19	TRBJ2-1	ACGLAGGSYNEQF
TRBV14	TRBJ2-7	ASSQPRTDRPYEQY
TRBV5-1	TRBJ2-1	ASSPTGNTYNEQF
TRBV29-1	TRBJ2-1	SVSGGQGWEQF
TRBV20-1	TRBJ2-3	SARSVGGTDTQY
TRBV20-1	TRBJ2-1	SAPGRSFRQF
TRBV5-6	TRBJ1-5	ASSYSGGGEPQH
TRBV28	TRBJ2-1	ASRPGGTTYNEQF
TRBV28	TRBJ2-7	ASRPTGSAYEQY
TRBV20-1	TRBJ1-1	SARASGENTEAF